This T cell receptor (beta chain) was found in a study of cytomegalovirus exposure and HLA in healthy donors. While the first cohort had some 700 subjects, the donors belonged to the separate validation cohort of over a hundred subjects. The germline V gene encodes CDR1 SGDLS and CDR2 YYNGEE. The ends lost 0 bases at V and 3 bases at J; junction bases unmatched: 4. The CDR3 has 16 amino acids. General study results and limits: The authors confirmed in vitro that a few CMV-associated chains were specific for CMV antigens. Overall, about 160 TCR beta chains were annotated as cytomegalovirus-associated. According to a subsequent analysis, TCR clusters identified in the first cohort showed a tendency to co-occur across the 110 or so validation repertoires.

Comments on this clone: As yet, its antigen is unknown.

Using immunoSEQ multiplex PCR, the repertoire was profiled, and TCRdb retains in-frame clones only, with some absent. The sample yields 95,000 to 150,000 clones, 89% seen once. The sample was PBMCs. V gene TRBV9 combines with J gene TRBJ2-3; 10 bases fit TRBD2. This receptor was taken from a young woman in good health and CMV-seronegative. CDR3 nucleotides: TGTGCCAGCAGCGTAGGAGCTAGCGGGGGAACAGATACGCAGTATTTT. Protein sequence: CASSVGASGGTDTQYF.